What follows are 20 T cell receptor beta chains derived from one specimen sequenced in a study of T cells in Graves' hyperthyroidism and ophthalmopathy. The investigators amplified TCR beta CDR3 regions from RNA transcripts. First-round RT-PCR targeting the TCR CDR3 was performed with the HTBI primer set. A single record per CDR3 protein comes from TCRdb applying MiXCR to the multiplex PCR reads. The sample holds hundreds of thousands of distinct CDR3 sequences; about a third are singletons and the top ten take less than 40%. Sequenced sample: blood. These receptors were taken from a woman aged 40 to 50 with Graves' hyperthyroidism.

This clonotype came up many times. The CDR3 DNA follows: TGTGCCAGCAGCCCCGGGACAGGGTCCGGAAACACCATATATTTT. Translated, it gives CASSPGTGSGNTIYF. The V call is TRBV6-5, the J call TRBJ1-3, with 9 bases identical to TRBD1. The CDR3 runs 15 residues. V was pared by 6 bases and J by 4 bases, with 7 bases of the junction left unmatched. Germline assignment: CDR1 MNHEY and CDR2 SVGAGI.

The chain employs TRBV5-1 and TRBJ2-5; 7 nucleotides line up with TRBD1. Trimming cost V 4 bases and J 5 bases; bases outside gene matches: 8. Germline CDR1 and CDR2: SGHRS and YFSETQ. This CDR3 is 14 amino acids long. Written as DNA, the CDR3 is TGCGCCAGCAGCGAACAGGGGATGGGGGAGACCCAGTACTTC. This encodes CASSEQGMGETQYF.

The chain employs TRBV10-3 and TRBJ2-5; perhaps TRBD2 as D (6 bases). The V gene's germline CDR1 is ENHRY and CDR2 SYGVKD. The CDR3 covers 17 residues. V lost 10 bases and J 5 bases, leaving 29 bases between the germline ends. This CDR3 is CASSPLRRAGLGETQYF. The DNA for the CDR3 is TGTGCCAGCTCACCCCTGAGGCGAGCGGGTCTGGGGGAGACCCAGTACTTC.

The chain couples TRBV25-1 to TRBJ2-7; perhaps TRBD2 as D (6 bases). The DNA end lines up better with TRBJ2-5; the J call may be wrong. The CDR3 has 14 residues. Germline-derived CDR1 and CDR2 are MGHDK and SYGVNS. The CDR3 sequence is CASSARELGGTQYF. CDR3 DNA sequence: TGTGCCAGCAGTGCTAGGGAGTTGGGGGGGACCCAGTACTTC.

The chain carries TRBV19 and TRBJ2-2; D is perhaps TRBD1 (5 bases). This CDR3 region has 15 residues. In germline, CDR1 is LNHDA, CDR2 SQIVND (reference sequence). Trimming stripped 3 bases from V and 4 bases from J, with 12 bases between. CDR3 region: CASSIREQATGELFF. DNA of the CDR3: TGTGCCAGTAGTATCCGCGAACAGGCCACCGGGGAGCTGTTTTTT. Filled out from reference TRBV19 and TRBJ2-2, the complete variable domain reads DGGITQSPKYLFRKEGQNVTLSCEQNLNHDAMYWYRQDPGQGLRLIYYSQIVNDFQKGDIAEGYSVSREKKESFPLTVTSAQKNPTAFYLCASSIREQATGELFFGEGSRLTVL.

The table lists this clonotype with a few counts. This chain links TRBV7-2 with TRBJ1-2; D gene unclear. The CDR3 spans 13 residues. Trimming removed 3 bases from V and 3 bases from J, with 8 bases in between. Looked up from germline, CDR1 is SGHTA and CDR2 is FQGNSA. CDR3 sequence reads: CASSFPTDYGYTF. Here the CDR3 DNA reads TGTGCCAGCAGCTTTCCCACTGACTATGGCTACACCTTC.

This clonotype was recorded once. The chain carries TRBV15 and TRBJ2-2; TRBD2 agrees at 15 bases. This CDR3 has 18 amino acids. J lost 7 bases, V lost 4 bases, and 10 bases had no gene match. Germline CDR1 reads LNHNV; CDR2 reads YYDKDF (reference sequence). The DNA of the CDR3 is TGTGCCACCAGCACTACAATCGGACTAGCGGGAGGGAGCGGGGAGCTGTTTTTT. This encodes CATSTTIGLAGGSGELFF.

This clonotype was detected ten times or more. V is TRBV10-3 and J is TRBJ2-2, with TRBD1 matching 9 bases. This CDR3 has 13 amino acids. The junction had 3 bases not matched to a gene; V was cut back by 6 bases and J by 7 bases. In germline, CDR1 is ENHRY, CDR2 SYGVKD. The CDR3, as DNA: TGTGCCATCAGCCGGGACAGGGACGGGGAGCTGTTTTTT. It is translated as CAISRDRDGELFF.

This clonotype was detected ten times or more. CDR3 loop: CAISLRQGLNYGYTF. The CDR3 DNA reads as TGTGCCATCAGCCTTCGACAGGGGCTTAACTATGGCTACACCTTC. The V and J genes are TRBV10-3 and TRBJ1-2; 8 nucleotides agree with TRBD1. This CDR3 has 15 residues. Germline V CDR1 and CDR2: ENHRY, SYGVKD. Germline trimming cut 6 bases from V and 1 base from J; bases unmatched to any gene: 7.

This chain uses TRBV4-1 with TRBJ1-2, with D perhaps matching TRBD1 (5 bases). CDR1 is MGHRA, CDR2 YSYEKL, per germline. Trimming left V 0 bases short and J 4 bases short, with 9 bases between. This CDR3 has 14 amino acids. Written as DNA, the CDR3 is TGCGCCAGCAGCCAAGATAGGACAATCTATGGCTACACCTTC. This sequence encodes CASSQDRTIYGYTF.

This clonotype has more than one count but fewer than ten. The J gene is TRBJ1-2, the V gene TRBV6-5, with TRBD1 as a possible D gene (5 bases). CDR1 and CDR2 (germline): MNHEY, SVGAGI. The CDR3 covers 15 residues. V was trimmed by 8 bases and J by 1 base, leaving 17 bases between them. CDR3 coding DNA: TGTGCCAGCGGGAAGTCTTATGACAGTAACTATGGCTACACCTTC. Translating it yields CASGKSYDSNYGYTF.

The rearrangement uses TRBV9 and TRBJ1-3, with D possibly being TRBD1 (6 bases). Germline CDR1 is SGDLS and CDR2 is YYNGEE. V lost 5 bases, J lost 0 bases, and 12 bases lay in between. CDR3 length equals 15 residues. The CDR3 DNA follows: TGTGCCAGCAGTACAGGGCCCGCCTCTGGAAACACCATATATTTT. The encoded protein is CASSTGPASGNTIYF.

The V and J genes are TRBV27 and TRBJ1-6; D remains ambiguous. The CDR3 length is 15 residues. Germline CDR1 is MNHEY and CDR2 is SMNVEV (reference sequence). The V gene lost 0 bases and the J gene lost 7 bases, with 10 bases spanning the gap. The CDR3 nucleotides are TGTGCCAGCAGTTTATCTAGGACGGGGAATTCACCCCTCCACTTT. Its protein product is CASSLSRTGNSPLHF.

The chain carries TRBV20-1 and TRBJ2-7, with 7 nucleotides matching TRBD2. V was pared by 5 bases and J by 6 bases, with 13 bases of the junction left unmatched. Germline CDR1 DFQATT, CDR2 SNEGSKA (reference sequence). The CDR3 runs 14 residues. The CDR3 DNA reads TGCAGTGCTTTTTTAATGACTAGCTTGGGCGAGCAGTACTTC. Amino acid sequence: CSAFLMTSLGEQYF.

The chain couples TRBV2 to TRBJ2-7, with D perhaps TRBD1 or TRBD2 (5 bases each). V lost 3 bases and J lost 7, with 19 bases in between. Germline V gives CDR1 SNHLY, CDR2 FYNNEI. The CDR3 runs to 15 residues. CDR3 coding DNA: TGTGCCAGCAGTGAGGTTGCCGGGGCTCATCGAGAGCAGTACTTC. Translated: CASSEVAGAHREQYF. The whole variable domain, filled in from reference TRBV2 and TRBJ2-7, reads EPEVTQTPSHQVTQMGQEVILRCVPISNHLYFYWYRQILGQKVEFLVSFYNNEISEKSEIFDDQFSVERPDGSNFTLKIRSTKLEDSAMYFCASSEVAGAHREQYFGPGTRLTVT.

The chain recombines TRBV12-3 or TRBV12-4 with TRBJ1-5, with D tentatively TRBD1 (5 bases). This CDR3 contains 14 residues. V was shortened by 7 bases and J by 0 bases, with 10 bases between the two germline ends. CDR3 DNA sequence: TGTGCCAGCATGGGGCGTCTTAGCAATCAGCCCCAGCATTTT. Translation gives CASMGRLSNQPQHF.

This chain links TRBV10-3 with TRBJ2-7, with D possibly called TRBD1 or TRBD2 (5 bases each). Trimming stripped 8 bases from V and 3 bases from J, with 17 bases between. Germline values: CDR1 ENHRY, CDR2 SYGVKD. This CDR3 is built from 14 residues. The CDR3 protein is CAISGTGSFYEQYF. CDR3 DNA sequence: TGTGCCATCTCGGGGACGGGGAGCTTCTACGAGCAGTACTTC.

This clonotype was found many times. This rearrangement joins TRBV11-2 to TRBJ1-1; D perhaps matches TRBD1 (6 bases). V lost 8 bases to trimming and J lost 10 bases, with 14 bases between them. From germline, CDR1 is SGHAT and CDR2 FQNNGV. This CDR3 is built from 11 residues. CDR3 nucleotide sequence: TGTGCCAGCTCCAAACAGGACAGAGCTTTCTTT. Its translation is CASSKQDRAFF.

In its sample, this clonotype was seen many times. V usage is TRBV20-1 and J usage is TRBJ2-5; D might be TRBD2 (6 bases). Germline V gene data show CDR1 as DFQATT and CDR2 as SNEGSKA (reference sequence). The CDR3 extends over 14 amino acids. With 2 bases removed from V and 2 bases from J, the gap between germline ends came to 12 bases. The CDR3 coding sequence is TGCAGTGCTAGATGGGGCGGGGCTCAAGAGACCCAGTACTTC. Amino acid sequence: CSARWGGAQETQYF.

This clonotype was counted a few times. This chain uses TRBV19 with TRBJ1-5; 8 nucleotides agree with TRBD1. The CDR3 sequence is 17 residues long. The V gene end was trimmed by 5 bases and the J gene end by 0 bases; junction bases not matched to a gene: 9. Per the germline V gene, CDR1 is LNHDA and CDR2 is SQIVND (reference sequence). The CDR3 coding sequence is TGTGCCAGTAGTCGAGACAGGGGCCACCTTAGCAATCAGCCCCAGCATTTT. This translates into CASSRDRGHLSNQPQHF.